Listed below are T cell receptor beta chains from one sample, sequenced in a study of regulatory T cells in long-lasting Graves disease. TCRdb processed the multiplex PCR reads anew with MiXCR; each CDR3 protein has one entry. Among 450,000 or so distinct CDR3 sequences, 22% were seen once, and the ten largest hold around 14%. The sequenced sample was peripheral blood mononuclear cells (PBMCs), obtained when the disease was refractory, from a patient treated with antithyroid drugs. The receptors shown here come from a female donor with Graves disease. Both conserved end residues are part of each CDR3. Fields, in order: CDR3 protein, CDR3 DNA, clone size, D gene, J gene, V gene. D genes are given only for firm matches. Clone sizes are given selectively: once, few, many, or a class where the clone is expanded.

CDR3: CASSFDNYEQYF; DNA: TGTGCCAGCAGCTTTGATAACTACGAGCAGTACTTC; size: few; D: .; J: TRBJ2-7; V: TRBV27
CDR3: CASSLGTGQSYGYTF; DNA: TGTGCCAGCAGTTTGGGGACGGGACAGTCCTATGGCTACACCTTC; size: many; D: TRBD1; J: TRBJ1-2; V: TRBV27
CDR3: CASSIEARSDTQYF; DNA: TGTGCCAGTAGTATAGAGGCTAGATCGGATACGCAGTATTTT; size: few; D: .; J: TRBJ2-3; V: TRBV19
CDR3: CASSPGLAGGRDTQYF; DNA: TGTGCCAGCAGCCCCGGACTAGCGGGGGGGAGAGATACGCAGTATTTT; size: .; D: TRBD2; J: TRBJ2-3; V: TRBV7-2
CDR3: CASSLRIGGTSGRYEQYF; DNA: TGCGCCAGCAGCTTGAGAATTGGAGGGACTAGCGGCAGATACGAGCAGTACTTC; size: few; D: TRBD2; J: TRBJ2-7; V: TRBV5-1
CDR3: CASRRPGYDYGYTF; DNA: TGTGCCAGCAGAAGACCCGGGTATGACTATGGCTACACCTTC; size: many; D: .; J: TRBJ1-2; V: TRBV6-1
CDR3: CASSPQAETQYF; DNA: TGTGCCAGCTCACCACAGGCGGAGACCCAGTACTTC; size: few; D: .; J: TRBJ2-5; V: TRBV18
CDR3: CASSLGLRRGYTF; DNA: TGTGCCAGCAGTTTGGGGCTAAGGCGGGGCTACACCTTC; size: many; D: .; J: TRBJ1-2; V: TRBV12-3/TRBV12-4
CDR3: CASEGISYGYTF; DNA: TGTGCCAGCGAAGGGATTTCCTATGGCTACACCTTC; size: many; D: .; J: TRBJ1-2; V: TRBV28
CDR3: CASSLLPSRGGARNTEAFF; DNA: TGTGCCAGCAGTTTATTACCCTCCCGCGGAGGGGCGCGGAACACTGAAGCTTTCTTT; size: many; D: .; J: TRBJ1-1; V: TRBV28
CDR3: CASSSWDLGGDTQYF; DNA: TGTGCCAGCAGCTCATGGGACCTTGGGGGCGATACGCAGTATTTT; size: .; D: .; J: TRBJ2-3; V: TRBV13
CDR3: CASSLGVAESQETQYF; DNA: TGTGCCAGCAGTTTAGGGGTAGCGGAATCCCAAGAGACCCAGTACTTC; size: many; D: .; J: TRBJ2-5; V: TRBV28
CDR3: CASSLSDRGSTEAFF; DNA: TGTGCCAGCAGCCTCTCGGACAGAGGTTCCACTGAAGCTTTCTTT; size: many; D: .; J: TRBJ1-1; V: TRBV16
CDR3: CASSLSGQNNSPLHF; DNA: TGTGCCAGCAGTCTCTCGGGACAGAATAATTCACCCCTCCACTTT; size: many; D: TRBD1; J: TRBJ1-6; V: TRBV28
CDR3: CASSPAAGTVTDTQYF; DNA: TGTGCCAGCAGCCCCGCCGCCGGGACGGTCACAGATACGCAGTATTTT; size: .; D: .; J: TRBJ2-3; V: TRBV7-2
CDR3: CASSQARDTEAFF; DNA: TGTGCCAGCAGCCAAGCCAGGGACACTGAAGCTTTCTTT; size: many; D: .; J: TRBJ1-1; V: TRBV3-1
CDR3: CASSKDNGREQYF; DNA: TGTGCCAGTAGTAAGGACAACGGACGCGAGCAGTACTTC; size: few; D: .; J: TRBJ2-7; V: TRBV19
CDR3: CAYTQGLNTEAFF; DNA: TGTGCCTACACACAGGGACTGAACACTGAAGCTTTCTTT; size: .; D: .; J: TRBJ1-1; V: TRBV30
CDR3: CASTWDRAAGEQYF; DNA: TGTGCCAGCACCTGGGACAGGGCGGCCGGCGAGCAGTACTTC; size: many; D: TRBD1; J: TRBJ2-7; V: TRBV28
CDR3: CASSGPRGSGNTIYF; DNA: TGCGCCAGCAGCGGGCCAAGGGGGTCTGGAAACACCATATATTTT; size: .; D: .; J: TRBJ1-3; V: TRBV5-1
CDR3: CASSTDWNEQYF; DNA: TGTGCCAGCAGTACCGACTGGAACGAGCAGTACTTC; size: few; D: .; J: TRBJ2-7; V: TRBV6-1
CDR3: CASRLATAKLEAFF; DNA: TGTGCCAGCCGACTCGCGACAGCAAAGCTTGAAGCTTTCTTT; size: many; D: .; J: TRBJ1-1; V: TRBV28
CDR3: CASSGIHNYGYTF; DNA: TGTGCCAGCAGTGGGATCCATAACTATGGCTACACCTTC; size: many; D: .; J: TRBJ1-2; V: TRBV25-1
CDR3: CASIEGPATNEKLFF; DNA: TGTGCCAGCATCGAGGGGCCAGCAACTAATGAAAAACTGTTTTTT; size: many; D: .; J: TRBJ1-4; V: TRBV28
CDR3: CAWSLLLGGYGYTF; DNA: TGTGCCTGGAGTCTCCTGTTGGGGGGCTACGGCTACACCTTC; size: many; D: .; J: TRBJ1-2; V: TRBV30
CDR3: CASSQWALGGGNQPQHF; DNA: TGTGCCAGCAGCCAGTGGGCCCTGGGGGGAGGCAATCAGCCCCAGCATTTT; size: .; D: .; J: TRBJ1-5; V: TRBV7-2
CDR3: CASSQGEGDITYEQYF; DNA: TGTGCCAGCAGCCAAGGAGAGGGGGACATTACCTACGAGCAGTACTTC; size: few; D: .; J: TRBJ2-7; V: TRBV3-1
CDR3: CASSTTGTGNTIYF; DNA: TGTGCCAGCAGCACAACAGGAACTGGAAACACCATATATTTT; size: few; D: .; J: TRBJ1-3; V: TRBV6-1
CDR3: CSAPDRVRGTGELFF; DNA: TGCAGTGCTCCAGACCGGGTGAGGGGGACCGGGGAGCTGTTTTTT; size: few; D: .; J: TRBJ2-2; V: TRBV20-1
CDR3: CASSQDPRDGGKLFF; DNA: TGTGCCAGCAGCCAAGATCCCAGGGACGGAGGAAAACTGTTTTTT; size: many; D: .; J: TRBJ1-4; V: TRBV3-1
CDR3: CASSYAKTGLAYEQYF; DNA: TGTGCCAGCAGTTACGCCAAGACAGGGTTGGCCTACGAGCAGTACTTC; size: many; D: TRBD1; J: TRBJ2-7; V: TRBV6-2/TRBV6-3
CDR3: CASSPGLLRGNQPQHF; DNA: TGTGCCAGCAGTCCGGGACTCCTTAGAGGCAATCAGCCCCAGCATTTT; size: many; D: .; J: TRBJ1-5; V: TRBV28
CDR3: CSARAFRLVGNEQFF; DNA: TGCAGTGCTAGAGCCTTTAGGTTAGTCGGCAATGAGCAGTTCTTC; size: .; D: .; J: TRBJ2-1; V: TRBV20-1
CDR3: CASSQGIQETQYF; DNA: TGTGCCAGTTCACAGGGGATACAAGAGACCCAGTACTTC; size: many; D: TRBD1; J: TRBJ2-5; V: TRBV12-3/TRBV12-4
CDR3: CASSIGRGLRNTEAFF; DNA: TGTGCCAGTAGTATCGGCAGGGGGCTCCGGAACACTGAAGCTTTCTTT; size: .; D: TRBD1; J: TRBJ1-1; V: TRBV19
CDR3: CASRMGPGQKPYEQYF; DNA: TGCGCCAGCAGAATGGGGCCGGGACAAAAGCCCTACGAGCAGTACTTC; size: .; D: .; J: TRBJ2-7; V: TRBV7-9
CDR3: CASTQGGDEKLFF; DNA: TGTGCCAGCACACAGGGGGGGGATGAAAAACTGTTTTTT; size: many; D: TRBD1; J: TRBJ1-4; V: TRBV28
CDR3: CASSLRLDSYSVQETQYF; DNA: TGTGCCAGCAGCCTCCGACTAGATTCCTATAGCGTCCAAGAGACCCAGTACTTC; size: few; D: .; J: TRBJ2-5; V: TRBV7-2
CDR3: CASRAGISSSYEQYF; DNA: TGTGCCAGCAGGGCCGGGATCTCCTCCTCCTACGAGCAGTACTTC; size: many; D: .; J: TRBJ2-7; V: TRBV11-2
CDR3: CASSLGGLGGGYTF; DNA: TGTGCCAGCAGCTTAGGGGGGCTCGGAGGAGGCTACACCTTC; size: once; D: .; J: TRBJ1-2; V: TRBV7-9
CDR3: CASNPRPPWDTGANVLTF; DNA: TGTGCCAGCAACCCTCGTCCACCTTGGGACACTGGGGCCAACGTCCTGACTTTC; size: .; D: .; J: TRBJ2-6; V: TRBV5-5
CDR3: CASSFRQGAETQYF; DNA: TGTGCCAGCAGCTTTAGACAGGGGGCAGAGACCCAGTACTTC; size: many; D: TRBD1; J: TRBJ2-5; V: TRBV7-3
CDR3: CASSFLVASPSMGTQYF; DNA: TGTGCCAGCAGTTTTCTAGTAGCGAGTCCAAGTATGGGTACGCAGTATTTT; size: .; D: .; J: TRBJ2-3; V: TRBV12-3/TRBV12-4
CDR3: CASSLGAVPYGYTF; DNA: TGTGCCAGCAGCTTAGGTGCAGTTCCTTATGGCTACACCTTC; size: many; D: .; J: TRBJ1-2; V: TRBV11-2
CDR3: CASSYSTPGQRTFNYGYTF; DNA: TGTGCCAGCAGTTACTCTACTCCGGGACAACGCACCTTTAACTATGGCTACACCTTC; size: many; D: .; J: TRBJ1-2; V: TRBV6-2/TRBV6-3